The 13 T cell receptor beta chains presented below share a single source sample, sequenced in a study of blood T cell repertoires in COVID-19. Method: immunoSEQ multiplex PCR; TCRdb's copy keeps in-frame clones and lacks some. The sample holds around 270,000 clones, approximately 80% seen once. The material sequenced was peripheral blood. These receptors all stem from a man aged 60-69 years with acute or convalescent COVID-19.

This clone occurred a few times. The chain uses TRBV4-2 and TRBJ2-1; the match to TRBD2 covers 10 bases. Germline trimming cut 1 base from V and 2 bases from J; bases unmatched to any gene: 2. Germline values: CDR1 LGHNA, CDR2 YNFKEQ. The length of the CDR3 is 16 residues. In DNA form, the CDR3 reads TGTGCCAGCAGCCAAGCCAGCGGGGGGGCCTACAATGAGCAGTTCTTC. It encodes CASSQASGGAYNEQFF.

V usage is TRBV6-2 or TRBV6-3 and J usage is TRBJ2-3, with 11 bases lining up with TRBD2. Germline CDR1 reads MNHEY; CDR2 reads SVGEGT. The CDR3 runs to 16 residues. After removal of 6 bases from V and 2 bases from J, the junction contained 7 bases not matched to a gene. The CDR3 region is CASRYLSGGATDTQYF. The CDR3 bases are TGTGCCAGCAGATACCTTAGCGGGGGGGCCACAGATACGCAGTATTTT.

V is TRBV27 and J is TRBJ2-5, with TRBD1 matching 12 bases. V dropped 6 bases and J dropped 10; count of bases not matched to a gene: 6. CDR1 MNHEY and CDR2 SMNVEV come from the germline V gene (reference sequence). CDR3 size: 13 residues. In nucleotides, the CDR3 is TGTGCCAGCAGAGGGACAGGGGGCCGGGGCCAGTACTTC. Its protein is CASRGTGGRGQYF.

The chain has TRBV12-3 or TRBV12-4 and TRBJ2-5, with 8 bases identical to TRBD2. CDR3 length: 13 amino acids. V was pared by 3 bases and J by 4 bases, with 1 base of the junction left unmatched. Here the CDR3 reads CASSFAGGETQYF. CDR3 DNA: TGTGCCAGCAGTTTCGCGGGGGGAGAGACCCAGTACTTC.

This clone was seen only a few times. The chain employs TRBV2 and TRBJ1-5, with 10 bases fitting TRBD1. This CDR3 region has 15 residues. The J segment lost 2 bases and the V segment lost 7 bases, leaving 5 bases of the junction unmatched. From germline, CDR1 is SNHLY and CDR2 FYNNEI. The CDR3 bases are TGTGCCAGCACCACAGGGACAGGGGGCAATCAGCCCCAGCATTTT. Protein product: CASTTGTGGNQPQHF. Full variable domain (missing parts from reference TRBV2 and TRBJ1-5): EPEVTQTPSHQVTQMGQEVILRCVPISNHLYFYWYRQILGQKVEFLVSFYNNEISEKSEIFDDQFSVERPDGSNFTLKIRSTKLEDSAMYFCASTTGTGGNQPQHFGDGTRLSIL.

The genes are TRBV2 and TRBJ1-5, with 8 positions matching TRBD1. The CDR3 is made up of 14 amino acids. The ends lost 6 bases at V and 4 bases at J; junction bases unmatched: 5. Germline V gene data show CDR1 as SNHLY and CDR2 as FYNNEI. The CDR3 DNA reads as TGTGCCAGCAGATGGACAGGGCAGAATCAGCCCCAGCATTTT. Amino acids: CASRWTGQNQPQHF. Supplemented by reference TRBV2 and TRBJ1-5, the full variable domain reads EPEVTQTPSHQVTQMGQEVILRCVPISNHLYFYWYRQILGQKVEFLVSFYNNEISEKSEIFDDQFSVERPDGSNFTLKIRSTKLEDSAMYFCASRWTGQNQPQHFGDGTRLSIL.

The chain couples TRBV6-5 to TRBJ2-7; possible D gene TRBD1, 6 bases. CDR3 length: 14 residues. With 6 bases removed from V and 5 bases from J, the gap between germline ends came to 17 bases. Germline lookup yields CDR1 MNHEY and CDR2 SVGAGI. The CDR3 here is CASRHPGTQDEQYF. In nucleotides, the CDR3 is TGTGCCAGCAGGCACCCCGGGACACAGGACGAGCAGTACTTC.

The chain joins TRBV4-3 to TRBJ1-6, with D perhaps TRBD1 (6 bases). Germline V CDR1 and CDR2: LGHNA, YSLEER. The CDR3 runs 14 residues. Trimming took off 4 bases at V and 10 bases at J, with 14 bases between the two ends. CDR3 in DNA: TGCGCCAGCAGCCCTACGGGGGGCCCATCACCCCTCCACTTT. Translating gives CASSPTGGPSPLHF.

Here the CDR3 reads CASRIPRGRASTAGELFF. Written as DNA, the CDR3 is TGTGCCAGTAGGATCCCGCGTGGGAGGGCTTCGACGGCCGGGGAGCTGTTTTTT. The chain is built from TRBV19 and TRBJ2-2; 7 positions match TRBD2. The CDR3 is made up of 18 amino acids. With V trimmed by 6 bases and J by 6 bases, 19 bases remained unmatched. Germline CDR1 LNHDA, CDR2 SQIVND (reference sequence).

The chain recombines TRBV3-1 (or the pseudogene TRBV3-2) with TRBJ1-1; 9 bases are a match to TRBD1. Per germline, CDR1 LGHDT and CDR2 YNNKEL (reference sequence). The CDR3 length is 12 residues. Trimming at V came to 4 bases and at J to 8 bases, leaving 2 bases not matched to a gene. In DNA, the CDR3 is TGTGCCAGCAGCCCCGGACAGGGGGAAGCTTTCTTT. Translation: CASSPGQGEAFF.

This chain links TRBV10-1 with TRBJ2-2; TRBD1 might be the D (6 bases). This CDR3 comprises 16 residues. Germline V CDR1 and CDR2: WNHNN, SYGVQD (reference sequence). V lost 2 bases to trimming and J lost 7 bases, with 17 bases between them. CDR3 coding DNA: TGCGCCAGCAGTGAGGTTAACAGGGCACAACACGGGGAGCTGTTTTTT. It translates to CASSEVNRAQHGELFF.

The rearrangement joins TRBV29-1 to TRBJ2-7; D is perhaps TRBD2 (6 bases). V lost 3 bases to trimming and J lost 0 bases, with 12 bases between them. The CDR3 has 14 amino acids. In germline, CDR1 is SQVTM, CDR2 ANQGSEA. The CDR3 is CSVEEGSTSYEQYF. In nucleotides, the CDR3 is TGCAGCGTTGAGGAGGGGTCCACCTCCTACGAGCAGTACTTC.

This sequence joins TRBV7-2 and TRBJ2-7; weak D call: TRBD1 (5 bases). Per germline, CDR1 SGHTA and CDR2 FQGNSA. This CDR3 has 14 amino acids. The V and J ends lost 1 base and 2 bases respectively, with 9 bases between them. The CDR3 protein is CASSLGWGAYEQYF. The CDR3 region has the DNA TGTGCCAGCAGCTTAGGATGGGGCGCCTACGAGCAGTACTTC.